Below, 9 T cell receptor beta chains from the same sample are listed, as sequenced in a study of control samples from healthy donors and cancer patients. Method: immunoSEQ multiplex PCR; TCRdb's copy keeps in-frame clones and lacks some. The sample records around 180,000 clones, 80% to 90% being singletons. Source material: blood. The receptor source for this set is a woman between 25 and 40 years old in good health.

The rearrangement uses TRBV9 and TRBJ1-1; D is uncertain. With 7 bases removed from V and 1 base from J, the gap between germline ends came to 11 bases. This CDR3 has 13 amino acids. The germline CDR1 and CDR2 sequences are SGDLS and YYNGEE. CDR3 bases: TGTGCCAGCCCCTTGGAACCGAACACTGAAGCTTTCTTT. As protein: CASPLEPNTEAFF.

The chain is built from TRBV9 and TRBJ2-5; D uncertain. This CDR3 comprises 15 residues. With 0 bases removed from V and 0 bases from J, the gap between germline ends came to 9 bases. Germline CDR1 is SGDLS and CDR2 is YYNGEE. The CDR3: CASSVAASYQETQYF. In DNA, the CDR3 is TGTGCCAGCAGCGTAGCGGCATCGTACCAAGAGACCCAGTACTTC. Variable domain in full (rest from reference TRBV9 and TRBJ2-5): DSGVTQTPKHLITATGQRVTLRCSPRSGDLSVYWYQQSLDQGLQFLIQYYNGEERAKGNILERFSAQQFPDLHSELNLSSLELGDSALYFCASSVAASYQETQYFGPGTRLLVL.

V gene TRBV13 combines with J gene TRBJ2-7; 9 positions match TRBD1. CDR3 size: 14 residues. Germline CDR1 reads PRHDT; CDR2 reads FYEKMQ (reference sequence). V lost 4 bases, J lost 2 bases, and 3 bases stayed unmatched. CDR3 sequence reads: CASSSGTGTYEQYF. CDR3 nucleotide sequence: TGTGCCAGCAGCTCCGGGACAGGGACCTACGAGCAGTACTTC.

The CDR3 loop is CASSLAGAEDSPLHF. The CDR3 DNA is TGCGCCAGCAGCTTGGCCGGGGCGGAGGATTCACCCCTCCACTTT. The J gene is TRBJ1-6, the V gene TRBV5-1; D might be TRBD1 (5 bases). Germline CDR1 is SGHRS and CDR2 is YFSETQ. The CDR3 sequence is 15 residues long. V lost 0 bases and J lost 8, with 12 bases in between.

This chain connects TRBV11-2 to TRBJ1-1, with TRBD1 as a possible D gene (6 bases). CDR3 size: 15 residues. Germline V gene sequence: CDR1 SGHAT, CDR2 FQNNGV. V was trimmed by 2 bases and J by 7 bases, leaving 17 bases between them. In nucleotides, the CDR3 is TGTGCCAGCAGCTTACGTTCAACGGGACACTATGAAGCTTTCTTT. Translation gives CASSLRSTGHYEAFF.

CDR3 sequence reads: CASSAGLVPDTQYF. The DNA for the CDR3 is TGTGCCAGCAGTGCCGGACTAGTTCCAGATACGCAGTATTTT. The rearrangement joins TRBV2 to TRBJ2-3, with 7 bases lining up with TRBD2. The CDR3 has 14 amino acids. The germline gives CDR1 SNHLY, CDR2 FYNNEI. After removal of 4 bases from V and 4 bases from J, the junction contained 5 bases not matched to a gene.

The chain combines TRBV21-1 with TRBJ1-5; the table gives TRBD1 as D, unverified against the DNA. TRBV21-1 is a documented pseudogene. The CDR3 is made up of 14 amino acids. The CDR3 bases are TGTGCCAGCAGTCAATGGGCCGGCAATCAGCCCCAGCATTTT. Encoded protein: CASSQWAGNQPQHF.

A few counts support this clone. V is TRBV5-1 and J is TRBJ1-2; 8 nucleotides align to TRBD1. The J segment lost 7 bases and the V segment lost 4 bases, leaving 9 bases of the junction unmatched. Germline V CDR1 and CDR2: SGHRS, YFSETQ. There are 14 residues in the CDR3. The CDR3 DNA sequence: TGCGCCAGCAGCAGAGGACAGGGAGGATCTGGCTACACCTTC. This encodes CASSRGQGGSGYTF.

J is TRBJ1-1 and V is TRBV28; 8 bases line up with TRBD1. The germline gives CDR1 MDHEN, CDR2 SYDVKM. The CDR3 sequence is 16 residues long. The J segment lost 1 base and the V segment lost 5 bases, leaving 9 bases of the junction unmatched. The DNA for the CDR3 is TGTGCCAGCAGTCCCCCACAGGGGGGCAGGAACACTGAAGCTTTCTTT. Its protein product is CASSPPQGGRNTEAFF.